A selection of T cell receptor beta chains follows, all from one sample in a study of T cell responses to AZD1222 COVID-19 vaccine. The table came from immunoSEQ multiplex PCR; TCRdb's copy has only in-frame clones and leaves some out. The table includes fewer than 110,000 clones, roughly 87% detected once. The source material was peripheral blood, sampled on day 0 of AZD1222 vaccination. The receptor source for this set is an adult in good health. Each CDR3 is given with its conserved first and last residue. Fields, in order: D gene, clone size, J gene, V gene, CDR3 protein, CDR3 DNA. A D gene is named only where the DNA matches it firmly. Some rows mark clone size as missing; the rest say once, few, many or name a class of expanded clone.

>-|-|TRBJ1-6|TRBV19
CAAGSSSYNSPLHF
TGTGCCGCCGGGTCCAGCTCCTATAATTCACCCCTCCACTTT
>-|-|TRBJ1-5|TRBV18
CASSRELTTAGQPQHF
TGTGCCAGCTCGAGAGAATTAACGACAGCTGGGCAGCCCCAGCATTTT
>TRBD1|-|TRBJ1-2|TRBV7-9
CASSPRDRVMDSYGYTF
TGTGCCAGCAGCCCTCGGGACAGGGTCATGGATAGCTATGGCTACACCTTC
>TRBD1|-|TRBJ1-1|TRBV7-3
CASRNDRGTEAFF
TGTGCCAGCAGGAACGACAGGGGAACTGAAGCTTTCTTT
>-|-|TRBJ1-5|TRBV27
CASTIRGSNQPQHF
TGTGCCAGCACTATTAGGGGGAGCAATCAGCCCCAGCATTTT
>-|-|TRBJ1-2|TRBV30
CAWTPVGGLRWGYTF
TGTGCCTGGACCCCTGTGGGGGGATTGCGGTGGGGCTACACCTTC
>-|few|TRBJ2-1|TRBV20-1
CSASSPDEQFF
TGCAGTGCTAGTTCGCCCGATGAGCAGTTCTTC
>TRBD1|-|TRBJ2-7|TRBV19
CASKGTGGYEQYF
TGTGCCAGTAAGGGGACAGGGGGCTACGAGCAGTACTTC
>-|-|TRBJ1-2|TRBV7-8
CASSTRTFTGYTF
TGTGCCAGCAGCACCCGGACCTTCACCGGCTACACCTTC
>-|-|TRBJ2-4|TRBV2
CASSERTHAKNIQYF
TGTGCCAGCAGTGAAAGGACCCACGCCAAAAACATTCAGTACTTC
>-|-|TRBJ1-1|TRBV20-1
CSASSGGSEAFF
TGCAGTGCTAGTAGTGGGGGCAGCGAAGCTTTCTTT
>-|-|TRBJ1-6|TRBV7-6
CASSLATGNSPLHF
TGTGCCAGCAGCTTAGCGACGGGAAATTCACCCCTCCACTTT
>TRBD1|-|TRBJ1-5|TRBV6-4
CASSEGTGGQPQHF
TGTGCCAGCAGTGAGGGGACAGGAGGTCAGCCCCAGCATTTT
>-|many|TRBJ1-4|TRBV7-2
CASSLGHMGTNEKLFF
TGTGCCAGCAGCTTAGGCCATATGGGTACTAATGAAAAACTGTTTTTT
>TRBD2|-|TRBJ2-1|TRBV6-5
CASSRGLAKATEQFF
TGTGCCAGCAGTCGTGGACTAGCTAAAGCCACTGAGCAGTTCTTC
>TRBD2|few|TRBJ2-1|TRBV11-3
CASSLGASGYNEQFF
TGTGCCAGCAGCTTAGGGGCTAGCGGTTACAATGAGCAGTTCTTC
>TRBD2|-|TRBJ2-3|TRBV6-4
CASSDRGVSTDTQYF
TGTGCCAGCAGTGACCGGGGGGTTAGCACAGATACGCAGTATTTT
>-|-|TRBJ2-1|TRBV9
CASSAPPGLKFF
TGTGCCAGCAGCGCTCCGCCGGGACTGAAGTTCTTC
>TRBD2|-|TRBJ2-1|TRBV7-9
CASSLVGRGTYNEQFF
TGTGCCAGCAGCTTAGTGGGGCGGGGGACCTACAATGAGCAGTTCTTC
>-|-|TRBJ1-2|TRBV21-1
CASSKRNRGYGYTF
TGTGCCAGCAGCAAACGAAACAGGGGCTATGGCTACACCTTC
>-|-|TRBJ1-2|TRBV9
CASSLSTDRGGYTF
TGTGCCAGCAGCCTTAGTACGGATCGTGGAGGCTACACCTTC
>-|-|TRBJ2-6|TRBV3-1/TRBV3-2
CASSQDTDVNVLTF
TGTGCCAGCAGCCAAGACACGGACGTCAACGTCCTGACTTTC
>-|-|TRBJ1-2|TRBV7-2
CASSWAPVGYGYTF
TGTGCCAGCAGCTGGGCCCCCGTAGGATATGGCTACACCTTC
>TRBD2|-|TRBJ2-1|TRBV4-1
CASSLLAGGHNEQFF
TGCGCCAGCAGCCTTCTAGCGGGGGGGCACAATGAGCAGTTCTTC
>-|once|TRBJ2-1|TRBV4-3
CASSQELAAPSPEQFF
TGCGCCAGCAGCCAAGAGTTGGCGGCCCCCTCCCCTGAGCAGTTCTTC
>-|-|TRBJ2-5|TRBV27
CASSLSSQETQYF
TGTGCCAGCAGTTTATCTTCCCAGGAGACCCAGTACTTC
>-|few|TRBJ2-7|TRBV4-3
CASSQDRRYEQYF
TGCGCCAGCAGCCAAGATAGGCGCTACGAGCAGTACTTC
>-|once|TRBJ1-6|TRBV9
CASSVGGRDNSPLHF
TGTGCCAGCAGCGTAGGGGGACGTGATAATTCACCCCTCCACTTT
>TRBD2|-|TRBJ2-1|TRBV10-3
CACTGLGPSNEQFF
TGTGCCTGTACGGGACTAGGTCCTTCTAATGAGCAGTTCTTC
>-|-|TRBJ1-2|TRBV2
CASGLEINYGYTF
TGTGCCAGCGGTTTGGAGATTAACTATGGCTACACCTTC
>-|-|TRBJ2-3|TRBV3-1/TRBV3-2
CASSTHGTDTQYF
TGTGCCAGCAGCACCCACGGTACAGATACGCAGTATTTT
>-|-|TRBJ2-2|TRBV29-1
CSGWAGTGELFF
TGCAGCGGATGGGCAGGGACCGGGGAGCTGTTTTTT
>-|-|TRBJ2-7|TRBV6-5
CASKEKTGFVYEQYF
TGTGCCAGCAAGGAGAAGACAGGATTTGTCTACGAGCAGTACTTC
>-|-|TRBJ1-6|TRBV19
CASSNYNSPLHF
TGTGCCAGTAGTAACTATAATTCACCCCTCCACTTT
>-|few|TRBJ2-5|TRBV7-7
CASSVLGLLETQYF
TGTGCCAGCAGCGTCCTAGGGTTGTTAGAGACCCAGTACTTC
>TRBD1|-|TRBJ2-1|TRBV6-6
CATSTGNNEQFF
TGTGCCACCTCGACAGGGAACAATGAGCAGTTCTTC
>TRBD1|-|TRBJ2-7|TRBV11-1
CASTKTGGEPYEQYF
TGTGCCAGCACAAAGACAGGGGGCGAGCCTTACGAGCAGTACTTC
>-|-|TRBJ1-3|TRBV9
CASSAAGRNTIYF
TGTGCCAGCAGCGCGGCAGGGAGAAACACCATATATTTT
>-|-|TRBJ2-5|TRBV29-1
CSVEGAEPETQYF
TGCAGCGTTGAGGGGGCAGAACCGGAGACCCAGTACTTC
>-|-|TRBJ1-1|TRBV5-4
CASSLGGMGEAFF
TGTGCCAGCAGCTTGGGTGGGATGGGGGAAGCTTTCTTT
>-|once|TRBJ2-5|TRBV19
CASSSYAGPEYF
TGTGCCAGTAGCTCCTACGCGGGACCCGAGTACTTC
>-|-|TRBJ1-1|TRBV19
CASSMGRGMPEAFF
TGTGCCAGTAGTATGGGCCGGGGAATGCCTGAAGCTTTCTTT
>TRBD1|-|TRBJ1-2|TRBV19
CASSSQGDGYGYTF
TGTGCCAGTAGTAGCCAGGGGGACGGTTATGGCTACACCTTC
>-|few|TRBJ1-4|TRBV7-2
CASSYRPGEKLFF
TGTGCCAGCAGCTACAGACCGGGCGAAAAACTGTTTTTT